This T cell receptor beta chain was obtained from a study of identical twins. Regarding the study as a whole: Beta out-of-frame twin sharing showed a weaker excess.

TCRdb re-analysed the 5' RACE reads in MiXCR, keeping a single row per CDR3 protein. The sample yields a few hundred thousand distinct CDR3 sequences, 7.5% to 9.5% seen once. In the case of this clonotype: The antigen remains undetermined.

The CDR3 is made up of 16 amino acids. CDR1 is LGHNA, CDR2 YSLEER, per germline. The V and J ends lost 3 bases and 5 bases respectively, with 19 bases between them. These records were also assigned to another study, of yellow fever vaccine responses in identical twins. As that study records: A vaccine T cell response that seemed partly convergent and partly personalized was reported in twins.

V is TRBV4-3 and J is TRBJ1-1; D possibly corresponds to TRBD1 (6 bases). This TCR came from a woman aged 18-29 years in good health. The sequenced sample consisted of CD8+ T cells sorted from blood. DNA for the CDR3: TGCGCCAGCAGCCAGTACACCGGGACAATGGGGACTGAAGCTTTCTTT. Protein: CASSQYTGTMGTEAFF.